What follows describes a single T cell receptor beta chain. The antigen remains unidentified. The data originate from a study of beta chain features in type 1 diabetes. General observations from the study: Sequencing of cDNA might inflate the share of cells that strongly express TCR. Within patients, naive, central memory and Treg TCRB repertoires seemed more similar than within healthy donors.

Trimming removed 1 base from V and 1 base from J; junction bases left unmatched: 3. The length of the CDR3 is 15 residues. Germline V gene data show CDR1 as SGHTA and CDR2 as FQGTGA. Expressed TCRB transcripts got sequenced, as all isolated RNA was reverse transcribed. Sequencing of naive, central memory and regulatory T cell samples gave an average of about 3.7 million reads. Clones were sequenced by immunoSEQ multiplex PCR, and TCRdb holds only the in-frame ones, with some missing. This table holds approximately 380,000 clones, around 15% found once. Sequencing was carried out using naive CD4+ T cells from blood. The clonotype originates from a woman aged 18-30 years in good health. The chain is built from TRBV7-3 and TRBJ2-5, with TRBD2 matching over 7 bases. The CDR3 coding sequence is TGTGCCAGCAGCTTAATGGGAGGGGCCCAAGAGACCCAGTACTTC. Residues: CASSLMGGAQETQYF.